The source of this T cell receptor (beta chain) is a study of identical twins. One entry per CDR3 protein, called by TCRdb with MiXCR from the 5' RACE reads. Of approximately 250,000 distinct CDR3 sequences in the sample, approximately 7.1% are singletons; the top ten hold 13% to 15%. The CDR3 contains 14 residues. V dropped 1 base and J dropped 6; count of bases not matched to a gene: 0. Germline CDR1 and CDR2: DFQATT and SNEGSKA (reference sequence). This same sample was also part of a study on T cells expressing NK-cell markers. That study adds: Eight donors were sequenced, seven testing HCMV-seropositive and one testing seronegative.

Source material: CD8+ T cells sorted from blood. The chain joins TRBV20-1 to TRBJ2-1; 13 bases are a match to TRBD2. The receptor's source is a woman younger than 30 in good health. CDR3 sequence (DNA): TGCAGTGCTAGAGGGACTAGCGGGAGCAATGAGCAGTTCTTC. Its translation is CSARGTSGSNEQFF.